This passage covers 6 T cell receptor beta chains from one sample sequenced in a study of cytomegalovirus exposure and HLA in healthy donors. This PCR relied on a set of 60 Vbeta primers and 13 Jbeta primers. Some clones are missing from TCRdb's copy, which holds only in-frame ones; the method was immunoSEQ multiplex PCR. The ten top clones account for 0.7% to 0.8%, within a sample of 200,000 or so clones. The sequencing sample was made of PBMCs. The receptors derive from a boy younger than 18 in good health and CMV-seronegative.

This chain links TRBV6-5 with TRBJ2-7; the D is unclear. Germline CDR1 reads MNHEY; CDR2 reads SVGAGI. The V end was cut by 5 bases, the J end by 1 base, with 12 bases between. The CDR3 loop spans 14 amino acids. The CDR3 loop reads CASSPRKESYEQYF. CDR3 coding DNA: TGTGCCAGCAGTCCCCGGAAGGAGTCCTACGAGCAGTACTTC.

The chain carries TRBV4-3 and TRBJ2-5; the match to TRBD2 covers 8 bases. The CDR3 consists of 17 residues. V trimming: 1 base; J trimming: 2 bases; junction bases outside the gene matches: 9. CDR1 LGHNA and CDR2 YSLEER come from the germline V gene. The CDR3 region is CASSQVIRTSGQETQYF. The CDR3 DNA reads TGCGCCAGCAGCCAAGTAATAAGAACTAGCGGACAAGAGACCCAGTACTTC.

J is TRBJ2-7 and V is TRBV5-6, with 8 bases aligning to TRBD1. The junction had 4 bases not matched to a gene; V was cut back by 2 bases and J by 0 bases. The CDR3 has 15 residues. CDR1 is SGHDT, CDR2 YYEEEE, per germline. Written as DNA, the CDR3 is TGTGCCAGCAGCTTACAGGGGGTATCCTCCTACGAGCAGTACTTC. Encoded protein: CASSLQGVSSYEQYF.

The CDR3 spells CASSLGAQGEVVGYTF. CDR3 coding DNA: TGCGCCAGCAGCTTGGGGGCGCAGGGGGAGGTTGTTGGCTACACCTTC. The rearrangement links TRBV5-1 to TRBJ1-2; 7 bases are a match to TRBD1. This CDR3 contains 16 residues. Germline V gene data show CDR1 as SGHRS and CDR2 as YFSETQ. After removal of 0 bases from V and 7 bases from J, the junction contained 12 bases not matched to a gene.

The chain has TRBV6-5 and TRBJ2-1; 11 bases line up with TRBD2. The CDR3 has 16 residues. In germline, CDR1 is MNHEY, CDR2 SVGAGI. With 4 bases clipped from V and 8 bases from J, the junction kept 10 bases outside the gene matches. Here the CDR3 reads CASSLVFSGGDYEQFF. The CDR3 nucleotides are TGTGCCAGCAGTTTGGTATTTAGCGGGGGGGATTATGAGCAGTTCTTC.

CDR3 in amino acids: CASSVDGGAYEQFF. In DNA form, the CDR3 reads TGTGCCAGCAGTGTGGACGGGGGGGCCTATGAGCAGTTCTTC. The chain couples TRBV6-1 to TRBJ2-1; the match to TRBD2 covers 8 bases. The J segment lost 8 bases and the V segment lost 4 bases, leaving 7 bases of the junction unmatched. Germline V gives CDR1 MNHNS, CDR2 SASEGT. This CDR3 is built from 14 residues.